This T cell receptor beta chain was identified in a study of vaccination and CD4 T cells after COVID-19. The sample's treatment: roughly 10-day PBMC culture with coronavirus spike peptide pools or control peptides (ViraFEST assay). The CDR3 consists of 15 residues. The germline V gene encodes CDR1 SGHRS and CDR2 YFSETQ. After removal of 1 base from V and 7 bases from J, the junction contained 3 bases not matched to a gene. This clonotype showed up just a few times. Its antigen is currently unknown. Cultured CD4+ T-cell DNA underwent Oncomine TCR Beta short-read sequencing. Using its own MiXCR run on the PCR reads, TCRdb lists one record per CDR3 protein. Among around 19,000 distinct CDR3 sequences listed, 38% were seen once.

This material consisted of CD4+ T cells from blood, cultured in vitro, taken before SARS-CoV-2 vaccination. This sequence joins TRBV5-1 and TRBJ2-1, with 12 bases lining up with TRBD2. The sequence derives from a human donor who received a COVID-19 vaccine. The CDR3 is CASSLTSGGRNEQFF. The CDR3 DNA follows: TGCGCCAGCAGCTTGACTAGCGGGGGGAGGAATGAGCAGTTCTTC.